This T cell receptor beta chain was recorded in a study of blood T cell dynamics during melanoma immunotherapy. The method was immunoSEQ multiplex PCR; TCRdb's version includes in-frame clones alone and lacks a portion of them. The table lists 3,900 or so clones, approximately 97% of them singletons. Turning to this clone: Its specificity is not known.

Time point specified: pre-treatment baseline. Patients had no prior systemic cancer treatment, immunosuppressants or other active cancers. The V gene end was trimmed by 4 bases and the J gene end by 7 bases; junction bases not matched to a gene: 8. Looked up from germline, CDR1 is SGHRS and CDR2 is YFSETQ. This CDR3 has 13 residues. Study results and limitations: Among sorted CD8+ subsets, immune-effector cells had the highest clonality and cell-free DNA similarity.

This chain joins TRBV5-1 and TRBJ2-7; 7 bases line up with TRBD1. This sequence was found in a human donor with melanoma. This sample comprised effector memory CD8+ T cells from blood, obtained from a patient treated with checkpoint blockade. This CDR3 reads CASSQGVPGEQYF. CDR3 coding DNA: TGCGCCAGCAGCCAGGGGGTCCCCGGAGAGCAGTACTTC. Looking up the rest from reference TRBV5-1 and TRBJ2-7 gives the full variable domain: KAGVTQTPRYLIKTRGQQVTLSCSPISGHRSVSWYQQTPGQGLQFLFEYFSETQRNKGNFPGRFSGRQFSNSRSEMNVSTLELGDSALYLCASSQGVPGEQYFGPGTRLTVT.